Each of the 5 T cell receptor beta chains below was sequenced from the same sample in a study of blood T cell repertoires in COVID-19. Method: immunoSEQ multiplex PCR; TCRdb's copy keeps in-frame clones and lacks some. The sample records under 200,000 clones, 60% to 85% being singletons. The specimen was peripheral blood. These receptors all come from a man in his 70s with acute or convalescent COVID-19.

The chain recombines TRBV10-3 with TRBJ2-7; 9 nucleotides agree with TRBD1. The CDR3 consists of 16 residues. V shed 1 base and J 1 base; nucleotides not matched to a gene: 5. Per germline, CDR1 ENHRY and CDR2 SYGVKD. The CDR3: CAISELAGTGSYEQYF. For the CDR3, the DNA is TGTGCCATCAGTGAGTTAGCCGGGACAGGGTCCTACGAGCAGTACTTC.

The V and J genes are TRBV24-1 and TRBJ2-3; 10 bases align to TRBD2. Germline V gene data show CDR1 as KGHDR and CDR2 as SFDVKD. There are 17 residues in the CDR3. After removal of 9 bases from V and 5 bases from J, the junction contained 16 bases not matched to a gene. CDR3 coding DNA: TGTGCCACCCAACAGGAGTTGAGCGGGAGGGGAGGAGATACGCAGTATTTT. Protein sequence: CATQQELSGRGGDTQYF.

In this sample, this clone turned up once. Additional DNA sequences in this sample encode the identical CDR3. The chain has TRBV7-3 and TRBJ2-1, with D perhaps TRBD2 (5 bases). The CDR3 runs 15 residues. With 2 bases removed from V and 2 bases from J, the gap between germline ends came to 10 bases. The germline gives CDR1 SGHTA, CDR2 FQGTGA. Written as DNA, the CDR3 is TGTGCCAGCAGCTTACTGGCGGGTGCCTACAATGAGCAGTTCTTC. This translates into CASSLLAGAYNEQFF.

V is TRBV28 and J is TRBJ2-7; 10 bases are a match to TRBD2. CDR1 and CDR2 (germline): MDHEN, SYDVKM. The V and J ends lost 3 bases and 8 bases, in that order; junction bases with no gene match: 7. The length of the CDR3 is 14 residues. CDR3 protein: CASSLSSGSRKQYF. The CDR3 DNA is TGTGCCAGCAGTTTGTCTAGCGGGAGTCGGAAGCAGTACTTC.

This CDR3 is CASSVEAGRTQYF. CDR3 coding DNA: TGTGCCAGCAGCGTAGAGGCGGGGAGGACCCAGTACTTC. The chain joins TRBV9 to TRBJ2-5; TRBD2 is a possible D gene (6 bases). The CDR3 spans 13 residues. Germline V CDR1 and CDR2: SGDLS, YYNGEE. Trimming removed 0 bases at V and 7 bases at J, with 10 bases between.